This T cell receptor (beta chain) was found in a study of neoadjuvant anti-PD-1 for oral cavity cancer. Blood libraries mostly used roughly 500 ng genomic DNA, six replicates each. The table came from immunoSEQ multiplex PCR; TCRdb's copy has only in-frame clones and leaves some out. The repertoire holds under 20,000 clones, with roughly 78% as singletons. Notes on the study in general: TCR analyses covered only three patients per response group.

These newly diagnosed stage II-IVA oral cavity squamous cell carcinoma patients had no prior systemic or radiation treatment. These oral cavity squamous cell carcinomas were HPV-negative and locally advanced. Remarks on this clone: The antigen is undetermined.

CDR3 length: 15 residues. Germline V gene lookup returns CDR1 MNHNS and CDR2 SASEGT. The ends were cut back, 6 bases at V and 0 bases at J, with 9 bases in the middle. The TCR originated in a person aged 40 to 85 with oral cavity squamous cell carcinoma. Here the sequenced sample was PBMCs, taken before nivolumab (anti-PD-1) treatment. The chain combines TRBV6-1 with TRBJ2-6, with D hard to call. The CDR3 is CASRPDTSGANVLTF. CDR3 in DNA: TGTGCCAGCAGACCTGACACCTCTGGGGCCAACGTCCTGACTTTC.